This T cell receptor (beta chain) derives from a study of blood T cell repertoires in COVID-19. Turning to the study itself: The United States, Italy and Spain provided the acute and convalescent COVID-19 samples. Sources were T cells, B-cell-depleted T cells, or PBMCs; the material itself was cDNA or gDNA.

Patients at the Seattle site were enrolled during active infection and followed longitudinally. V lost 4 bases and J lost 4, with 14 bases in between. Germline CDR1 and CDR2: SGHRS and YFSETQ. The CDR3 has 14 amino acids. Original handling: By means of reference gene primer amplification, nucleated cell counts were estimated. The method was immunoSEQ multiplex PCR; TCRdb's version includes in-frame clones alone and lacks a portion of them. The V and J calls and clone size come from that table; D and trimming were worked out from the DNA. The data contain 300,000 to 400,000 clones, around nine tenths of them singletons.

This TCR derives from a woman in her 70s with COVID-19, enrolled during active disease. Sequenced input: peripheral blood. V usage is TRBV5-1 and J usage is TRBJ1-2; D may be TRBD1 (6 bases). The CDR3, as DNA: TGCGCCAGCAGCGACGGACAGACGAGCTATGGCTACACCTTC. Translation gives CASSDGQTSYGYTF.